This T cell receptor (beta chain) was captured by sequencing in a study of cytomegalovirus exposure and HLA in healthy donors. About this clone itself: Its matching antigen is unknown.

General observations from the study: As was reported, the HLA-A and HLA-B alleles of most subjects were accurately predicted from TCR beta sequences. After further analysis at a later stage, 17,000 or so TCR beta sequences were associated with HLA alleles at 0.05 false discovery rate. Follow-up analysis later connected one missense variant in DCLRE1C with trimming of TCR beta V- and J-genes.

Germline V CDR1 and CDR2: ENHRY, SYGVKD. The CDR3 loop spans 17 amino acids. Trimming cost V 2 bases and J 6 bases, with 23 bases left between them. Primers included in the PCR were 60 Vbeta and 13 Jbeta primers. Source study methods: In a later analysis, the count reached 76 million or so unique TCR beta chains, with approximately 11 million shared. Profiled with immunoSEQ multiplex PCR; TCRdb holds only in-frame clones, not every one. D and trimming come from the DNA, and the V and J calls and clone size come from that table. This sample yields about 130,000 clones, of which 70% to 80% are seen a single time; 1.8% belongs to the top ten.

The chain joins TRBV10-3 to TRBJ2-7, with a tentative D call TRBD1 (6 bases). The sequencing sample was made of PBMCs. The TCR comes from a female donor in good health and CMV-seropositive. The chain's CDR3 is CAISERGGGQPDSEQYF. CDR3 DNA: TGTGCCATCAGTGAGAGGGGTGGTGGACAGCCGGACTCCGAGCAGTACTTC.